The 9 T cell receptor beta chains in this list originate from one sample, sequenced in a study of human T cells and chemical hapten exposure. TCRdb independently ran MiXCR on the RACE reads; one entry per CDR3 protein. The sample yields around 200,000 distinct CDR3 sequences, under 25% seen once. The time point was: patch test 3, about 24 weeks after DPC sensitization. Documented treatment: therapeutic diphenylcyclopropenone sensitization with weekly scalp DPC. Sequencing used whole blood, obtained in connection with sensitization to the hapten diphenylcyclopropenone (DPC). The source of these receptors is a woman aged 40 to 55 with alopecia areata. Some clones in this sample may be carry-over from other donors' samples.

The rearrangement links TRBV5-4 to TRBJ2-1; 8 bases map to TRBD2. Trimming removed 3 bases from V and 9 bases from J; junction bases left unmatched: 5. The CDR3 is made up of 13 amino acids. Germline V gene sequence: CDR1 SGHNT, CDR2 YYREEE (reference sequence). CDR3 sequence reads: CASSSGGRSEQFF. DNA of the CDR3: TGTGCCAGCAGCTCGGGAGGGCGTTCTGAGCAGTTCTTC.

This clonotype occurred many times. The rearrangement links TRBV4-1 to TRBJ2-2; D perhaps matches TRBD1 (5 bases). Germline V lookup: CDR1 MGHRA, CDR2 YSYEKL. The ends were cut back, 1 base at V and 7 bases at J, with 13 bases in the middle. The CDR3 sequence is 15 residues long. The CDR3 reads CASSQGSGPLGELFF. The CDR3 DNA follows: TGCGCCAGCAGCCAAGGTTCAGGGCCCCTCGGGGAGCTGTTTTTT.

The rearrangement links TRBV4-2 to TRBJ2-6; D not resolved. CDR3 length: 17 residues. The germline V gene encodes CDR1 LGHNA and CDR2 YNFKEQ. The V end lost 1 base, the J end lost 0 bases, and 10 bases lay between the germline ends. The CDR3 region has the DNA TGTGCCAGCAGCCAAGCCTTAGAGAGCTCTGGGGCCAACGTCCTGACTTTC. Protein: CASSQALESSGANVLTF.

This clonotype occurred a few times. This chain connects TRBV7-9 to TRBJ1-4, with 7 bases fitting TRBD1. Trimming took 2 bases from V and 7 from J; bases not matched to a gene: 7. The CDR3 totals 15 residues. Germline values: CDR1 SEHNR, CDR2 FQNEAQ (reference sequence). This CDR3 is CASSLLSRDSEKLFF. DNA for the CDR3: TGTGCCAGCAGCTTACTCAGCAGGGACAGTGAAAAACTGTTTTTT. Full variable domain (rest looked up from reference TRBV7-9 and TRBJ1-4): DTGVSQNPRHKITKRGQNVTFRCDPISEHNRLYWYRQTLGQGPEFLTYFQNEAQLEKSRLLSDRFSAERPKGSFSTLEIQRTEQGDSAMYLCASSLLSRDSEKLFFGSGTQLSVL.

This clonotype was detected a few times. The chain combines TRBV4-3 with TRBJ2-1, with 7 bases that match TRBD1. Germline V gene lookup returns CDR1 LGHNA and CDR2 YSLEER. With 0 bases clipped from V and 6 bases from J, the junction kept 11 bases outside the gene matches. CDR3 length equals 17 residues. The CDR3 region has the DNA TGCGCCAGCAGCCAAGATTTTCTGAGACAGGGACGCAATGAGCAGTTCTTC. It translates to CASSQDFLRQGRNEQFF.

The CDR3 coding sequence is TGCAGCGTTGGCGGGCCGGAGACCCAGTACTTC. It is translated as CSVGGPETQYF. The rearrangement links TRBV29-1 to TRBJ2-5; possible D gene TRBD2, 5 bases. The V gene's germline CDR1 is SQVTM and CDR2 ANQGSEA. The CDR3 has 11 amino acids. The germline V and J ends were trimmed by 4 bases and 5 bases, with 8 bases remaining between them.

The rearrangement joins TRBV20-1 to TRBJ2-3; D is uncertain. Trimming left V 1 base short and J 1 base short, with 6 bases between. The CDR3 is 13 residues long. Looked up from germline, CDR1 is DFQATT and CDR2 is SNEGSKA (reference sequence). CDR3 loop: CSARALGTDTQYF. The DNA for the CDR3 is TGCAGTGCTAGAGCACTTGGCACAGATACGCAGTATTTT.

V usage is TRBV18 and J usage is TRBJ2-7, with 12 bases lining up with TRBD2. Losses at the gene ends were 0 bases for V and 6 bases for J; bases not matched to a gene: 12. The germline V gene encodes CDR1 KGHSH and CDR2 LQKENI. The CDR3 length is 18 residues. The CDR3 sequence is CASSPPGRLAGGGREQYF. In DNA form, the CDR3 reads TGTGCCAGCTCACCACCGGGTCGGCTAGCGGGAGGGGGCCGCGAGCAGTACTTC.

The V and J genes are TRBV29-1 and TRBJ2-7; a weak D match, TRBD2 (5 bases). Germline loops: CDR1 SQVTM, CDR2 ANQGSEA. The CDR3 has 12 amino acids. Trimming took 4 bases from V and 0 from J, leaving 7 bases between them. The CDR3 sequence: CSVARGSYEQYF. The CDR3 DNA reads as TGCAGCGTTGCCCGGGGCTCCTACGAGCAGTACTTC.